This T cell receptor beta chain was sequenced for a study of T-cell reconstitution after alpha-beta-depleted transplantation in children. The CDR3 contains 14 residues. CDR1 and CDR2 from the germline V gene are SGHRS and YFSETQ. With V trimmed by 4 bases and J by 9 bases, 8 bases remained unmatched. Preparation of the TCRbeta library was carried out with unique molecular identifiers. TCRdb processed the PCR reads anew with MiXCR; each CDR3 protein has one entry. This sample yields 200,000 or so distinct CDR3 sequences, of which approximately 6.9% are seen a single time; around 5% belongs to the top ten. This clonotype has at least ten counts. Its antigen is currently unknown. Points from the study as a whole: In patients about two months after transplant, alpha-beta T cells reportedly arose from several hundred expanded graft clones. After one year, T-cell counts and TCRbeta diversity mostly came from new T cells.

The J gene is TRBJ2-1, the V gene TRBV5-1; 9 bases line up with TRBD1. Sequencing used PBMCs, obtained before TCRalphabeta/CD19-depleted stem cell transplant. The source is a boy aged 2 to 10 with acute lymphoblastic leukemia, due to receive a stem cell transplant. CDR3 in DNA: TGCGCCAGCAGCCACGGGACAGGGAAGGGTGAGCAGTTCTTC. Translated: CASSHGTGKGEQFF.